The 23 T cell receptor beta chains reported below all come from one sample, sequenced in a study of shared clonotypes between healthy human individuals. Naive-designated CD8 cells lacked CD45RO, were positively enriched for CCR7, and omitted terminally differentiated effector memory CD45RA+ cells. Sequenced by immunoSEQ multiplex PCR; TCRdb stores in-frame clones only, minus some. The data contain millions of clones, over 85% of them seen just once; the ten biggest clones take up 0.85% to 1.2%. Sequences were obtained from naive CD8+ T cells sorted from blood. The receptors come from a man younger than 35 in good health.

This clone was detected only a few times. The CDR3 nucleotides read TGTGCCAGCAGCCAAGTTTCCTGGGATGGCTACACCTTC. Translating gives CASSQVSWDGYTF. The V and J genes are TRBV14 and TRBJ1-2; D is unresolved. The CDR3 runs to 13 residues. Germline V gene sequence: CDR1 SGHDN, CDR2 FVKESK. Trimming removed 1 base from V and 6 bases from J, with 9 bases in between.

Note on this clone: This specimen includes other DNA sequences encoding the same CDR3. The CDR3 reads CASSGATDTQYF. CDR3 DNA sequence: TGTGCCAGCAGTGGAGCTACAGATACGCAGTATTTT. The chain combines TRBV25-1 with TRBJ2-3; unclear D gene. V lost 4 bases to trimming and J lost 3 bases, with 5 bases between them. CDR1 MGHDK and CDR2 SYGVNS come from the germline V gene. There are 12 residues in the CDR3. The full variable domain, rest sourced from reference TRBV25-1 and TRBJ2-3, is EADIYQTPRYLVIGTGKKITLECSQTMGHDKMYWYQQDPGMELHLIHYSYGVNSTEKGDLSSESTVSRIRTEHFPLTLESARPSHTSQYLCASSGATDTQYFGPGTRLTVL.

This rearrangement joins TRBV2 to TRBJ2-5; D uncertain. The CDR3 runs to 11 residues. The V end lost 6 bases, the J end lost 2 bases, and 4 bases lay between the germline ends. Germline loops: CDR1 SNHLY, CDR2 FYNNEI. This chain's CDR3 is CASRTQETQYF. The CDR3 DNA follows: TGTGCCAGCAGAACACAAGAGACCCAGTACTTC.

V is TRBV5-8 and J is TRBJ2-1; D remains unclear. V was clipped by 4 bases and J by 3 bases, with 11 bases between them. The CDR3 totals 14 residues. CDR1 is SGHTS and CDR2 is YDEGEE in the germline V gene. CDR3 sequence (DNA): TGTGCCAGCAGCCCCTTTGGGGACTACAATGAGCAGTTCTTC. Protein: CASSPFGDYNEQFF. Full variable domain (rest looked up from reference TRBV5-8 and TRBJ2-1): EAGVTQSPTHLIKTRGQQATLRCSPISGHTSVYWYQQALGLGLQFLLWYDEGEERNRGNFPPRFSGRQFPNYSSELNVNALELEDSALYLCASSPFGDYNEQFFGPGTRLTVL.

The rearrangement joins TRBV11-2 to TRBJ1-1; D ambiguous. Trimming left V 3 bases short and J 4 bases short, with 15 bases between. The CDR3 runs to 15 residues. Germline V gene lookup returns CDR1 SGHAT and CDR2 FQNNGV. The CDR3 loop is CASSFGLEGSTEAFF. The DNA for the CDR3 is TGTGCCAGCAGCTTCGGGTTGGAGGGAAGCACTGAAGCTTTCTTT.

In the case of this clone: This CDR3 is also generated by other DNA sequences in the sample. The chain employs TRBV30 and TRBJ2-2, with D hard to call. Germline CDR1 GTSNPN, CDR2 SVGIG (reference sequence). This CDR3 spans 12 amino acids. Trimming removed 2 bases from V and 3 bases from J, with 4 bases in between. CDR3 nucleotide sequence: TGTGCCTGGAGTTCAGACACCGGGGAGCTGTTTTTT. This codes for CAWSSDTGELFF. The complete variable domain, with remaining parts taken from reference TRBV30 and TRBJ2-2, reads SQTIHQWPATLVQPVGSPLSLECTVEGTSNPNLYWYRQAAGRGLQLLFYSVGIGQISSEVPQNLSASRPQDRQFILSSKKLLLSDSGFYLCAWSSDTGELFFGEGSRLTVL.

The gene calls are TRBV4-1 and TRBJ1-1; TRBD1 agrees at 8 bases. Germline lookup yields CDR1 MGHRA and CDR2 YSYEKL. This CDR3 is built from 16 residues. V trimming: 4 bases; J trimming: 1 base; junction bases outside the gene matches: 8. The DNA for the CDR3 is TGCGCCAGCAGCCCCCGGACAGGGCTGAAGAACACTGAAGCTTTCTTT. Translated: CASSPRTGLKNTEAFF.

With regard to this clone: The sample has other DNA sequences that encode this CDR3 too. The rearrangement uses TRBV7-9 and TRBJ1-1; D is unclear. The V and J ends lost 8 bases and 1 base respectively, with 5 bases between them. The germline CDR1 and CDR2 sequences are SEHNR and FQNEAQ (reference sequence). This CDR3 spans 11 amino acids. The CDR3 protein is CASGGNTEAFF. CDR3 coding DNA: TGTGCCAGCGGAGGGAACACTGAAGCTTTCTTT.

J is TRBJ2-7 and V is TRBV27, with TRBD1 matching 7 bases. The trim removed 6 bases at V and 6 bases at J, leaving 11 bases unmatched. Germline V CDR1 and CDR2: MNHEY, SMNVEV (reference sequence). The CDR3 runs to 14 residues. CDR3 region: CASSPRDSLGEQYF. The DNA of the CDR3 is TGTGCCAGCAGCCCCCGGGACAGCCTGGGCGAGCAGTACTTC.

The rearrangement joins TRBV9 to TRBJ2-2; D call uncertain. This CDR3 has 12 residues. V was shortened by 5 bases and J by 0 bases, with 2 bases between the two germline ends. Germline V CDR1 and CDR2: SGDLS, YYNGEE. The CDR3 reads CASRTNTGELFF. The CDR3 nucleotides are TGTGCCAGCAGAACGAACACCGGGGAGCTGTTTTTT.

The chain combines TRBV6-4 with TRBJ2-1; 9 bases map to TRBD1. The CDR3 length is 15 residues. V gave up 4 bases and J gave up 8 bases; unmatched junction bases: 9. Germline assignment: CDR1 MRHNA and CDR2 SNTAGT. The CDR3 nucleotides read TGTGCCAGCAGTGCTTTGGGACAGGGAACCCATGAGCAGTTCTTC. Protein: CASSALGQGTHEQFF.

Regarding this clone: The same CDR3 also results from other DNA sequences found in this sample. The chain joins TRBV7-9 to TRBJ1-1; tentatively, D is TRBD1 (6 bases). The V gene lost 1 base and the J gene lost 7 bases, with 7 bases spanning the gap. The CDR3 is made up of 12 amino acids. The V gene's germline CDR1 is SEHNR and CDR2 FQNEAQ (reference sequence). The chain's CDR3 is CASSLGTDEAFF. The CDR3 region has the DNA TGTGCCAGCAGCTTAGGGACAGATGAAGCTTTCTTT.

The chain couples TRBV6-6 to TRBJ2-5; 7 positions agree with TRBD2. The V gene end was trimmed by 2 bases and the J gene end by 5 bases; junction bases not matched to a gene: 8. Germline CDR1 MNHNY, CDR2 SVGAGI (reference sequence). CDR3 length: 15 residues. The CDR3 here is CASSYSGGGQETQYF. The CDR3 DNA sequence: TGTGCCAGCAGTTACAGTGGGGGGGGTCAGGAGACCCAGTACTTC.

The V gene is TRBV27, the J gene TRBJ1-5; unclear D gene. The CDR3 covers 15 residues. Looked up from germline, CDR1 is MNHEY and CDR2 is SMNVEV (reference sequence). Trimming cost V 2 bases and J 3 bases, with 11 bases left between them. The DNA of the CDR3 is TGTGCCAGCAGTTTAGGCGTTTCGATCAATCAGCCCCAGCATTTT. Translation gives CASSLGVSINQPQHF.

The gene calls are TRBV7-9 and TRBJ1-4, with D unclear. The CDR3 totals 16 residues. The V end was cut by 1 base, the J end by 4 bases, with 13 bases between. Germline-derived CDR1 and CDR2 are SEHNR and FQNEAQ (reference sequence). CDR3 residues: CASSLVEARYNEKLFF. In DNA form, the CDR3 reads TGTGCCAGCAGCTTAGTGGAAGCGCGGTATAATGAAAAACTGTTTTTT.

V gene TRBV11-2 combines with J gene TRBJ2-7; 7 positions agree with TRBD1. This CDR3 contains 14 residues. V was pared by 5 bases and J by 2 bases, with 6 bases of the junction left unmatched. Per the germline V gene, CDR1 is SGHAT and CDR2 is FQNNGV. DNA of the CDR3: TGTGCCAGCAGCCCGGGACAGCTTCCCTACGAGCAGTACTTC. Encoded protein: CASSPGQLPYEQYF.

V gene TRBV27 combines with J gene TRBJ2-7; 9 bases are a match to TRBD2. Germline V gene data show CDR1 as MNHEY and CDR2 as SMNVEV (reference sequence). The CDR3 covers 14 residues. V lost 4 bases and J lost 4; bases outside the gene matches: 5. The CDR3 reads CASSYRGGAYEQYF. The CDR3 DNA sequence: TGTGCCAGCAGTTATCGCGGGGGGGCTTACGAGCAGTACTTC.

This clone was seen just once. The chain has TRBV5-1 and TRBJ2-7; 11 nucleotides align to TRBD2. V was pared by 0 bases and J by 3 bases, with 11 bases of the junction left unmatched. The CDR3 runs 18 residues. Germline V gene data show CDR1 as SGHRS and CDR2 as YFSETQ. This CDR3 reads CASSLVVLAGGQDYEQYF. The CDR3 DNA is TGCGCCAGCAGCTTGGTTGTTCTAGCGGGAGGCCAAGACTACGAGCAGTACTTC.

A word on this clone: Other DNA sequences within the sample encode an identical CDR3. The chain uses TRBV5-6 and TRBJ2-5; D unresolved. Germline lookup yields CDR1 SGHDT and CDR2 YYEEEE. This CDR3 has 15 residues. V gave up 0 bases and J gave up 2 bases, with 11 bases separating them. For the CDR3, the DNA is TGTGCCAGCAGCTTGGCCTTGGCAGGTCAAGAGACCCAGTACTTC. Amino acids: CASSLALAGQETQYF.

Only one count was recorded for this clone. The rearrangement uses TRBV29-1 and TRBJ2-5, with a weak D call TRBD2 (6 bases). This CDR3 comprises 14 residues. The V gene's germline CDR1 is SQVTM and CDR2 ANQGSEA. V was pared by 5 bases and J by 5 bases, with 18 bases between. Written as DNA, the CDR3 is TGCAGCGTTTTCCCGGGACTTGAGAGGGAGACCCAGTACTTC. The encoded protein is CSVFPGLERETQYF.

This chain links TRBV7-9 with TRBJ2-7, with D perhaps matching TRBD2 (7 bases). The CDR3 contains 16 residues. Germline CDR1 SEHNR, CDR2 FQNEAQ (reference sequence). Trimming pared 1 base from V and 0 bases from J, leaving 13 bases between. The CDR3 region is CASSLGRGGYSYEQYF. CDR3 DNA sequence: TGTGCCAGCAGCTTAGGTAGGGGGGGTTACTCCTACGAGCAGTACTTC.

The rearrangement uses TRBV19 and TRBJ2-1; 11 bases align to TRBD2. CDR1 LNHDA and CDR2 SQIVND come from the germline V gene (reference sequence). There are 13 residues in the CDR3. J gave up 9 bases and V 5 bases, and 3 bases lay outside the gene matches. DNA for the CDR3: TGTGCCAGTAGTTGGCTAGCGGGAGGTGAGCAGTTCTTC. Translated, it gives CASSWLAGGEQFF.

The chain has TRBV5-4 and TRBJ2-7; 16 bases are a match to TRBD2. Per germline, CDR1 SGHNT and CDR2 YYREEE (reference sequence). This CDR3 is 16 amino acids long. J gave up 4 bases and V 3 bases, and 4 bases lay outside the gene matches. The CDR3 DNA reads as TGTGCCAGCAGCTCTGGGACTAGCGGGAGGGGGTACGAGCAGTACTTC. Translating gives CASSSGTSGRGYEQYF. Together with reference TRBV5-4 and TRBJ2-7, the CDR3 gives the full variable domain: ETGVTQSPTHLIKTRGQQVTLRCSSQSGHNTVSWYQQALGQGPQFIFQYYREEENGRGNFPPRFSGLQFPNYSSELNVNALELDDSALYLCASSSGTSGRGYEQYFGPGTRLTVT.